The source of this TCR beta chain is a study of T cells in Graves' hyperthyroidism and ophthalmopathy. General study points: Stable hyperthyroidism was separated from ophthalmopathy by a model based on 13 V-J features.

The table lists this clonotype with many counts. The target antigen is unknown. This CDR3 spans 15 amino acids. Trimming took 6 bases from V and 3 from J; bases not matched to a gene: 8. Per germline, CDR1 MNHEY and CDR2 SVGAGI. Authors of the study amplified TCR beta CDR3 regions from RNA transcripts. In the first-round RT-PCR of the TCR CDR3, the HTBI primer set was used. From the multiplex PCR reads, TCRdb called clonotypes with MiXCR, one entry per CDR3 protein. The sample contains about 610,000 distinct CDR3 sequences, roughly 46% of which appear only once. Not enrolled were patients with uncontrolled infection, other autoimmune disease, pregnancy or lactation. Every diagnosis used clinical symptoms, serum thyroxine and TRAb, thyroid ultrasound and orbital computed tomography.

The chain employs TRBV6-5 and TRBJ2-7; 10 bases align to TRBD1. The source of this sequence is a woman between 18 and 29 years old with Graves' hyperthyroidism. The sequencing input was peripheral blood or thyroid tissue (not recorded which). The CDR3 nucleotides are TGTGCCAGCAGCCCAGACAGGGGGCAGTTCTACGAGCAGTACTTC. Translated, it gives CASSPDRGQFYEQYF.